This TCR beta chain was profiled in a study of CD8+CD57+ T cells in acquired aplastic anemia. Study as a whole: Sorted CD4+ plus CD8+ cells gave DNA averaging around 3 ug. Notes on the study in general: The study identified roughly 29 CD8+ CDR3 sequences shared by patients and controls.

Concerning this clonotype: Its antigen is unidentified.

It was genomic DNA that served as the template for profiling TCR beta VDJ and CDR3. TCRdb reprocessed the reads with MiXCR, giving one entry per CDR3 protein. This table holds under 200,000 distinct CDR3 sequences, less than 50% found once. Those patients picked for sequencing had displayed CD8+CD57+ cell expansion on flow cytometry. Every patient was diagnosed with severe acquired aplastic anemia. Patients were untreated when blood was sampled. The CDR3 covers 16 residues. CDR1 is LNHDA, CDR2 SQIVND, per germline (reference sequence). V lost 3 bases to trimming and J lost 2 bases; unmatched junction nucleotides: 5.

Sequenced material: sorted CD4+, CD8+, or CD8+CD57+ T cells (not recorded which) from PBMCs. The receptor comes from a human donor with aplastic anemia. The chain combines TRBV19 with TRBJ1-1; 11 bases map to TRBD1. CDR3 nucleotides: TGTGCCAGTAGTATCCCCCGGACAGGGGGCAACACTGAAGCTTTCTTT. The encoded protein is CASSIPRTGGNTEAFF.